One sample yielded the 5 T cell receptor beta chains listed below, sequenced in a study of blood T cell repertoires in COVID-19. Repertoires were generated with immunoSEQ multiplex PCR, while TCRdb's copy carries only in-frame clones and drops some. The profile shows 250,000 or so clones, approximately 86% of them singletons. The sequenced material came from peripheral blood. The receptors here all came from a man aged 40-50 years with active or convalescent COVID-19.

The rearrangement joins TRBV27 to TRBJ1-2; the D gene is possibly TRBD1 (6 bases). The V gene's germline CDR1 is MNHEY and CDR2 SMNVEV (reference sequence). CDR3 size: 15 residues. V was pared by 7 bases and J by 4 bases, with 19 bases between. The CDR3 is CASTPRGGRFYGYTF. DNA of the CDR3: TGTGCCAGCACCCCAAGGGGGGGGCGCTTCTATGGCTACACCTTC.

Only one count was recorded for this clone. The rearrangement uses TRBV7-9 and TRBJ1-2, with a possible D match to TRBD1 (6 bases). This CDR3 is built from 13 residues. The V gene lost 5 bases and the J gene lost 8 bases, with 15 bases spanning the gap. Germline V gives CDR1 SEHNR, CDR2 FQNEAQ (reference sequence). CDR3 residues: CASSRTAEVGYTF. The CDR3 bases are TGTGCCAGCAGCAGGACAGCGGAGGTCGGCTACACCTTC.

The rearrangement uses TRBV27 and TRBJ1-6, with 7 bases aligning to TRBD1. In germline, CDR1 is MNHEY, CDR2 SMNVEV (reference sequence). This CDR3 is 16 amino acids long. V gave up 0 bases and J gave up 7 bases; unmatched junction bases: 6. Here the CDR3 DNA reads TGTGCCAGCAGTTTATCAGTAGGGGGCAGCAATTCACCCCTCCACTTT. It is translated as CASSLSVGGSNSPLHF.

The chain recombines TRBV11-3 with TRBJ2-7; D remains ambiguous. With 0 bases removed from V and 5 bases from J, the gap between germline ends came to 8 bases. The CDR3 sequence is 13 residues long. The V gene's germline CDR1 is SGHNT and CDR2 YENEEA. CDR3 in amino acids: CASSLDYEDEQYF. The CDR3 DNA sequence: TGTGCCAGCAGCTTAGACTATGAAGACGAGCAGTACTTC.

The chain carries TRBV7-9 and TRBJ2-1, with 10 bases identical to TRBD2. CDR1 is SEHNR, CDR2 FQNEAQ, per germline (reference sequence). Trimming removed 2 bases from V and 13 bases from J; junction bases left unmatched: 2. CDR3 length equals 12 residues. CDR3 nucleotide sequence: TGTGCCAGCAGCTTACTAGCGGGGGTCCAGTTCTTC. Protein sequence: CASSLLAGVQFF.